A single sample gave rise to the 19 T cell receptor beta chains below, sequenced in a study of blood T cell repertoires in COVID-19. Here immunoSEQ multiplex PCR was the method, and the copy in TCRdb shows in-frame clones only, minus some. The profile covers 20,000 to 30,000 clones, with about 83% appearing a single time and approximately 25% taken by the ten largest. Sequenced sample: peripheral blood. These receptors all come from a human donor in a cohort sampled during active COVID-19.

This clone appeared a single time. J is TRBJ2-7 and V is TRBV6-6; 9 bases fit TRBD1. The V segment lost 2 bases and the J segment 4 bases; nucleotides outside the gene matches: 3. The CDR3 sequence is 14 residues long. Germline V gene sequence: CDR1 MNHNY, CDR2 SVGAGI (reference sequence). In DNA form, the CDR3 reads TGTGCCAGCAGTTACGAGGGACAGGGTTACGAGCAGTACTTC. Amino acids: CASSYEGQGYEQYF.

The gene calls are TRBV12-5 and TRBJ2-2; D not certain. Germline V lookup: CDR1 LGHNT, CDR2 FRNRAP. Trimming cost V 7 bases and J 3 bases, with 6 bases left between them. The CDR3 is 12 residues long. The CDR3 here is CASVSYTGELFF. CDR3 bases: TGTGCTAGTGTCTCGTACACCGGGGAGCTGTTTTTT. The full variable domain, its missing parts supplied by reference TRBV12-5 and TRBJ2-2, is DARVTQTPRHKVTEMGQEVTMRCQPILGHNTVFWYRQTMMQGLELLAYFRNRAPLDDSGMPKDRFSAEMPDATLATLKIQPSEPRDSAVYFCASVSYTGELFFGEGSRLTVL.

The chain employs TRBV5-5 and TRBJ2-1; 9 positions agree with TRBD2. The V gene end was trimmed by 3 bases and the J gene end by 2 bases; junction bases not matched to a gene: 9. CDR1 is SGHKS and CDR2 is YYEKEE in the germline V gene (reference sequence). The CDR3 spans 17 residues. As DNA, the CDR3 is TGTGCCAGCAGCTCCCTGGGTAGCGGGAGAACCTACAATGAGCAGTTCTTC. Protein sequence: CASSSLGSGRTYNEQFF.

V is TRBV7-2 and J is TRBJ2-7; a possible D gene is TRBD1 (6 bases). From germline, CDR1 is SGHTA and CDR2 FQGNSA. V lost 1 base and J lost 4, with 11 bases in between. This CDR3 is built from 14 residues. CDR3 in amino acids: CASSLVGRGYEQYF. The CDR3 DNA is TGTGCCAGCAGCTTAGTCGGCAGGGGATACGAGCAGTACTTC.

V usage is TRBV27 and J usage is TRBJ2-3; a possible D gene is TRBD2 (6 bases). The CDR3 sequence is 14 residues long. The V gene's germline CDR1 is MNHEY and CDR2 SMNVEV (reference sequence). Trimming stripped 3 bases from V and 6 bases from J, with 13 bases between. The CDR3 here is CASSFYQGGDTQYF. Here the CDR3 DNA reads TGTGCCAGCAGTTTTTATCAGGGAGGCGATACGCAGTATTTT.

This chain joins TRBV10-3 and TRBJ1-5, with a possible D match to TRBD1 (6 bases). Germline CDR1 and CDR2: ENHRY and SYGVKD. This CDR3 comprises 18 residues. V was shortened by 3 bases and J by 1 base, with 19 bases between the two germline ends. Here the CDR3 reads CAISEQGGIALSNQPQHF. The CDR3 coding sequence is TGTGCCATCAGTGAACAAGGGGGAATTGCGTTGAGCAATCAGCCCCAGCATTTT.

V and J are TRBV2 and TRBJ2-6, with 11 positions matching TRBD1. Germline assignment: CDR1 SNHLY and CDR2 FYNNEI. The CDR3 spans 16 residues. Germline trimming cut 6 bases from V and 0 bases from J; bases unmatched to any gene: 1. The CDR3 here is CASRGTGGSGANVLTF. DNA of the CDR3: TGTGCCAGCAGGGGGACAGGGGGCTCTGGGGCCAACGTCCTGACTTTC. The full variable domain, rest sourced from reference TRBV2 and TRBJ2-6, is EPEVTQTPSHQVTQMGQEVILRCVPISNHLYFYWYRQILGQKVEFLVSFYNNEISEKSEIFDDQFSVERPDGSNFTLKIRSTKLEDSAMYFCASRGTGGSGANVLTFGAGSRLTVL.

The V gene is TRBV7-9, the J gene TRBJ1-6; unclear D gene. V dropped 3 bases and J dropped 1 base, with 7 bases sitting between them. Germline-derived CDR1 and CDR2 are SEHNR and FQNEAQ (reference sequence). The CDR3 is 15 amino acids. Written as DNA, the CDR3 is TGTGCCAGCAGCTTGGAGGTATCCTATAATTCACCCCTCCACTTT. Its protein is CASSLEVSYNSPLHF.

The rearrangement joins TRBV4-3 to TRBJ1-2, with 12 bases that match TRBD1. CDR3 length equals 14 residues. Germline trimming cut 1 base from V and 12 bases from J; bases unmatched to any gene: 6. Germline values: CDR1 LGHNA, CDR2 YSLEER. CDR3 sequence: CASSQGDRGQVHTF. In DNA form, the CDR3 reads TGCGCCAGCAGCCAAGGGGACAGGGGGCAAGTGCACACCTTC.

The DNA for the CDR3 is TGTGCCAGCTCACCACCGGGACAGGATGAAAAACTGTTTTTT. It encodes CASSPPGQDEKLFF. The rearrangement joins TRBV18 to TRBJ1-4, with TRBD1 matching 8 bases. V shed 0 bases and J 6 bases; nucleotides not matched to a gene: 0. The CDR3 spans 14 residues. The germline V gene encodes CDR1 KGHSH and CDR2 LQKENI.

The chain uses TRBV28 and TRBJ2-7; TRBD1 might be the D (6 bases). Germline lookup yields CDR1 MDHEN and CDR2 SYDVKM. The CDR3 extends over 13 amino acids. With 6 bases removed from V and 2 bases from J, the gap between germline ends came to 11 bases. The CDR3 nucleotides read TGTGCCAGCAGCCCAGGACAGACCTACGAGCAGTACTTC. It translates to CASSPGQTYEQYF.

The count of this clone is one. The chain links TRBV6-1 to TRBJ2-1, with a possible D match to TRBD2 (7 bases). Germline lookup yields CDR1 MNHNS and CDR2 SASEGT. V dropped 2 bases and J dropped 7 bases, with 18 bases sitting between them. This CDR3 has 16 amino acids. The CDR3 is CASSESGGGGLNEQFF. The CDR3 DNA reads as TGTGCCAGCAGTGAAAGTGGGGGGGGCGGTCTAAATGAGCAGTTCTTC.

The rearrangement uses TRBV2 and TRBJ2-5; maybe TRBD1 (6 bases). This CDR3 has 11 residues. Germline values: CDR1 SNHLY, CDR2 FYNNEI. Trimming shortened V by 1 base and J by 9 bases, and 6 bases separated the two germline ends. The chain's CDR3 is CASSEEGAQYF. The CDR3 DNA follows: TGTGCCAGCAGTGAAGAGGGGGCCCAGTACTTC. The whole variable domain, remainder taken from reference TRBV2 and TRBJ2-5, is EPEVTQTPSHQVTQMGQEVILRCVPISNHLYFYWYRQILGQKVEFLVSFYNNEISEKSEIFDDQFSVERPDGSNFTLKIRSTKLEDSAMYFCASSEEGAQYFGPGTRLLVL.

This clone came up once. In DNA form, the CDR3 reads TGTGCCAGCAGTTACTCCGTGAATTCGGACACTGAAGCTTTCTTT. Encoded protein: CASSYSVNSDTEAFF. The chain couples TRBV6-5 to TRBJ1-1; D remains ambiguous. V was shortened by 0 bases and J by 3 bases, with 11 bases between the two germline ends. Germline CDR1 and CDR2: MNHEY and SVGAGI. The CDR3 totals 15 residues.

CDR3 DNA: TGTGCCAGCAGCTTAAGTCAGGGTGCAGCCAAAAACATTCAGTACTTC. It is translated as CASSLSQGAAKNIQYF. This rearrangement joins TRBV11-2 to TRBJ2-4, with TRBD1 as a possible D gene (5 bases). The CDR3 length is 16 residues. Germline assignment: CDR1 SGHAT and CDR2 FQNNGV. V dropped 2 bases and J dropped 0 bases, with 11 bases sitting between them.

V gene TRBV23-1 combines with J gene TRBJ1-5; D is possibly TRBD1 (6 bases). TRBV23-1 is assigned to the ORF class and has an uncertain function. V gave up 7 bases and J gave up 0 bases, with 16 bases separating them. The CDR3 loop spans 16 amino acids. The CDR3 nucleotides read TGCGCCAGCAAACCCGGACAGAAATATAGCAATCAGCCCCAGCATTTT. Its translation: CASKPGQKYSNQPQHF.

V gene TRBV28 combines with J gene TRBJ1-2, with D tentatively TRBD1 (6 bases). This CDR3 is 13 amino acids long. Germline V gene data show CDR1 as MDHEN and CDR2 as SYDVKM. The V end lost 8 bases, the J end lost 3 bases, and 13 bases lay between the germline ends. The CDR3 spells CASGGAQDYGYTF. CDR3 sequence (DNA): TGTGCCAGCGGGGGGGCCCAGGACTATGGCTACACCTTC.

The rearrangement uses TRBV12-5 and TRBJ2-3; TRBD1 is a possible D gene (5 bases). Germline values: CDR1 LGHNT, CDR2 FRNRAP. CDR3 length equals 13 residues. V was shortened by 7 bases and J by 2 bases, with 10 bases between the two germline ends. CDR3 DNA sequence: TGTGCTAGTGCCACGGACACCACAGATACGCAGTATTTT. Its translation: CASATDTTDTQYF. The full variable domain, rest sourced from reference TRBV12-5 and TRBJ2-3, is DARVTQTPRHKVTEMGQEVTMRCQPILGHNTVFWYRQTMMQGLELLAYFRNRAPLDDSGMPKDRFSAEMPDATLATLKIQPSEPRDSAVYFCASATDTTDTQYFGPGTRLTVL.

CDR3 residues: CASSIGERSSYNEQFF. As DNA, the CDR3 is TGTGCCAGTAGTATAGGAGAGCGGAGCTCCTACAATGAGCAGTTCTTC. The chain has TRBV19 and TRBJ2-1; tentatively, D is TRBD2 (5 bases). The ends were cut back, 1 base at V and 0 bases at J, with 10 bases in the middle. From germline, CDR1 is LNHDA and CDR2 SQIVND (reference sequence). The CDR3 is 16 amino acids.